This T cell receptor beta chain was captured in a study of cytomegalovirus exposure and HLA in healthy donors. General study points: The CMV antigen specificity of three CMV-associated chains was confirmed through in vitro analysis.

Some clones are missing from TCRdb's copy, which holds only in-frame ones; the method was immunoSEQ multiplex PCR. This table has roughly 130,000 clones, around nine tenths appearing once. For this clone: Its target is unknown.

Between the trimmed V and J ends, which lost 3 bases and 8 bases, there was a span of 10 bases. This CDR3 has 12 residues. Germline values: CDR1 MGHDK, CDR2 SYGVNS. V usage is TRBV25-1 and J usage is TRBJ1-2; possible D gene TRBD1, 5 bases. The receptor was isolated from a man aged 25 to 40 in good health and CMV-seronegative. Sequences were obtained from PBMCs. This chain's CDR3 is CASSEGRAGYTF. CDR3 coding DNA: TGTGCCAGCAGTGAGGGCAGGGCGGGCTACACCTTC.